This T cell receptor beta chain was captured by sequencing in a study of blood T cell repertoires in COVID-19. Study-level information: Samples representing acute and convalescent COVID-19 were sourced from the United States, Italy and Spain.

Authors' methods: Nucleated cell number was recorded as an estimate derived from reference gene primer amplification. Clones were read by immunoSEQ multiplex PCR, and TCRdb kept only the in-frame ones, dropping some. V and J calls and clone size are copied from that table; D and trimming were computed from the DNA. The sample gives approximately 180,000 clones, roughly 85% of which show up once; roughly 21% is in the top ten. This CDR3 has 14 amino acids. V was clipped by 6 bases and J by 1 base; unmatched bases: 3. Germline V gene data show CDR1 as SGHKS and CDR2 as YYEKEE (reference sequence). V and J are TRBV5-5 and TRBJ2-2; 7 bases are a match to TRBD1. The clonotype was recovered from a man aged 55 to 70 with active or convalescent COVID-19. Input material: peripheral blood. The DNA of the CDR3 is TGTGCCAGCATCCGGGACAGGAACACCGGGGAGCTGTTTTTT. The encoded protein is CASIRDRNTGELFF.